This T cell receptor beta chain was captured in a study of control samples from healthy donors and cancer patients. The CDR3 has 11 residues. The V gene's germline CDR1 is MNHEY and CDR2 SMNVEV (reference sequence). The V end lost 8 bases, the J end lost 6 bases, and 9 bases lay between the germline ends. Profiling relied on immunoSEQ multiplex PCR, and the TCRdb table lists in-frame clones only, not all of them. The sample consists of approximately 150,000 clones, just over 85% of them appearing once. V and J are TRBV27 and TRBJ2-3, with no clear D. Sequencing input: blood. The source of this sequence is a man in his late teens or twenties in good health. The CDR3 sequence is CASSASDTQYF. The DNA of the CDR3 is TGTGCCAGCTCGGCTTCTGATACGCAGTATTTT.